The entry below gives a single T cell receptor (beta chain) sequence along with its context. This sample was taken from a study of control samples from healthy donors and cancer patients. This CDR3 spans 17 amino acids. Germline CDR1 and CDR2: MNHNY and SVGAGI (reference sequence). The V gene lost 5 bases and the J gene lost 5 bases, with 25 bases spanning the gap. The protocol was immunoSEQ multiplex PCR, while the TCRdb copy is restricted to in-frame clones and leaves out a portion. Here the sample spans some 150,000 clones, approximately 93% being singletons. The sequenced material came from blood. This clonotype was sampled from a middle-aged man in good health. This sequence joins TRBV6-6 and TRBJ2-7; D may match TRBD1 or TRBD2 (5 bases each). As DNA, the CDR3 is TGTGCCAGCAGTCCGAGTCCCGGGACCAAAACGCTCAACGAGCAGTACTTC. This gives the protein CASSPSPGTKTLNEQYF.